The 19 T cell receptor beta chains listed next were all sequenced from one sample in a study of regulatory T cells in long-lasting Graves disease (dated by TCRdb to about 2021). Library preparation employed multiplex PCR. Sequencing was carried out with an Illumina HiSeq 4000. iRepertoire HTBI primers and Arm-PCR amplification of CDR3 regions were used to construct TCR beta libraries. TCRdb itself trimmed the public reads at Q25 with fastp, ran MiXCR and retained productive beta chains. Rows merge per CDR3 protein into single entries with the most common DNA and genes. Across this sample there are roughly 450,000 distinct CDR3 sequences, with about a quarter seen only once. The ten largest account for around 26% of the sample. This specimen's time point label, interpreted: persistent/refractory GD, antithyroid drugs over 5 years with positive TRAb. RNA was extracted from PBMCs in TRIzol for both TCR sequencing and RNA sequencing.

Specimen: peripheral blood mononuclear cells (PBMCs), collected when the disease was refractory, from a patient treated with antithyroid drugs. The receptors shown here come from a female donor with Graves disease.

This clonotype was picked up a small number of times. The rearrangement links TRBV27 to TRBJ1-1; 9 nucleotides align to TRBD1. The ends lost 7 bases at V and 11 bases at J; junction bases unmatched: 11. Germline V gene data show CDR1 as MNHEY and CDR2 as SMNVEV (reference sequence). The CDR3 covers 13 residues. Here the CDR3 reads CASTRTGALMAFF. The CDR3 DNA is TGTGCCAGCACCCGGACAGGGGCCCTTATGGCTTTCTTT.

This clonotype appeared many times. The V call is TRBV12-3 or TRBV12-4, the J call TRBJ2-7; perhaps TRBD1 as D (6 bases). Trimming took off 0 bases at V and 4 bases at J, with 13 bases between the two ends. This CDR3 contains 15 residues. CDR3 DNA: TGTGCCAGCAGTTTAGCGGCAGGGGTGGTTTACGAGCAGTACTTC. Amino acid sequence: CASSLAAGVVYEQYF.

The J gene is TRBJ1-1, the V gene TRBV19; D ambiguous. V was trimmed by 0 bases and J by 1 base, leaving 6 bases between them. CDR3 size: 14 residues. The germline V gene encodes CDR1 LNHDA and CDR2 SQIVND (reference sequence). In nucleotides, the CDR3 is TGTGCCAGTAGTATAGAAGGGCCGAACACTGAAGCTTTCTTT. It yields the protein CASSIEGPNTEAFF. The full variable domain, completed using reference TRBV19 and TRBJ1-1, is DGGITQSPKYLFRKEGQNVTLSCEQNLNHDAMYWYRQDPGQGLRLIYYSQIVNDFQKGDIAEGYSVSREKKESFPLTVTSAQKNPTAFYLCASSIEGPNTEAFFGQGTRLTVV.

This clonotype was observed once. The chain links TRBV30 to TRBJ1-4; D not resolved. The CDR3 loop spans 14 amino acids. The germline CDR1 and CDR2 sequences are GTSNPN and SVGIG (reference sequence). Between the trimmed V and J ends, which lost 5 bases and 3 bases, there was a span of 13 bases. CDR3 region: CAWGRDGANEKLFF. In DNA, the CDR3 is TGTGCCTGGGGGAGAGACGGAGCTAATGAAAAACTGTTTTTT.

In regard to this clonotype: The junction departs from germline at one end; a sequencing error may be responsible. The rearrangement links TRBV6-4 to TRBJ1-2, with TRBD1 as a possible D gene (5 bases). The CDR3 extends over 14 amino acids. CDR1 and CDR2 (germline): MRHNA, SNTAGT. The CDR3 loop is CASSYSGLAGGYTF. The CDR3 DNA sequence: TGTGCCAGCAGTTACTCGGGGCTCGCCGGAGGCTACACCTTC.

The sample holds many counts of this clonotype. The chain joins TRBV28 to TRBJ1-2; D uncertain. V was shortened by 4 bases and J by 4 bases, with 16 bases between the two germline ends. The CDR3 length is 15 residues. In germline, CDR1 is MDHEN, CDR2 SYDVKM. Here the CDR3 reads CASSSQRRTTYGYTF. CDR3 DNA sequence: TGTGCCAGCAGTTCTCAAAGGCGGACTACCTATGGCTACACCTTC.

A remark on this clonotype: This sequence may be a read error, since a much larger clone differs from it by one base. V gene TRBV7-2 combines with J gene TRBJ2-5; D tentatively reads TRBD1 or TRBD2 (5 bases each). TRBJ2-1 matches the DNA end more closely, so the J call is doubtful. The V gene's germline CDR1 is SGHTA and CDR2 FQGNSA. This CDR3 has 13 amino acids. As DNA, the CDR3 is TGTGCCAGCAGCTACACCGGGACGTCCTCTCAGTTCTTC. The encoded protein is CASSYTGTSSQFF.

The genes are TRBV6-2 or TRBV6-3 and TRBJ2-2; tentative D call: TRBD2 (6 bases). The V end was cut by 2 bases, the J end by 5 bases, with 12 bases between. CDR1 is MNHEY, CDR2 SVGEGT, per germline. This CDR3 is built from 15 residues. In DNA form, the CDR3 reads TGTGCCAGCAGTTACCTCGGTGGAGGGACCGGGGAGCTGTTTTTT. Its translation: CASSYLGGGTGELFF.

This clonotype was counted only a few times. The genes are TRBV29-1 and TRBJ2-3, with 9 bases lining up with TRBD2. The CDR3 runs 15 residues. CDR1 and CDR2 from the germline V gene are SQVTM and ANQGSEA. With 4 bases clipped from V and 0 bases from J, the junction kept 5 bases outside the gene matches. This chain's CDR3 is CSVGLAERSTDTQYF. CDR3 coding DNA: TGCAGCGTTGGACTAGCGGAGAGGAGCACAGATACGCAGTATTTT.

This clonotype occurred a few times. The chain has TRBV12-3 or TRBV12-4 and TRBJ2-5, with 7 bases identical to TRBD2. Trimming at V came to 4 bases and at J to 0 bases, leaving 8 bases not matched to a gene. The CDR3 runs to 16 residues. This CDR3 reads CASSSLSSGYQETQYF. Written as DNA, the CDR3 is TGTGCCAGCAGTTCGCTTTCTAGCGGCTACCAAGAGACCCAGTACTTC.

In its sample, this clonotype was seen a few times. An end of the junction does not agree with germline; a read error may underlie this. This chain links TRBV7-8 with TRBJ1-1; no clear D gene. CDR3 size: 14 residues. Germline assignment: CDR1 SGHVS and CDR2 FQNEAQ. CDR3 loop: CASSSQGLNTGAFF. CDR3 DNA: TGTGCCAGCAGCTCACAAGGGCTGAACACTGGAGCTTTCTTT.

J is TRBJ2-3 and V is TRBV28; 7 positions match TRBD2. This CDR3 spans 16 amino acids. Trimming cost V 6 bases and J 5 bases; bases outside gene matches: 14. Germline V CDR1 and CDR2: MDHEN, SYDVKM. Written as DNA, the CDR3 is TGTGCCAGCAGCCCCCCGGGAGGCGGGTTCGTAGATACGCAGTATTTT. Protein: CASSPPGGGFVDTQYF.

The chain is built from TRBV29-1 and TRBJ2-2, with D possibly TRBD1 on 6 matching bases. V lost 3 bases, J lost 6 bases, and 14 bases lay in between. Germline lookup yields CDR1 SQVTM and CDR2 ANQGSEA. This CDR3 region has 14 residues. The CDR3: CSVEGWGRSGELFF. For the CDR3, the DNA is TGCAGCGTTGAGGGGTGGGGGCGGTCCGGGGAGCTGTTTTTT.

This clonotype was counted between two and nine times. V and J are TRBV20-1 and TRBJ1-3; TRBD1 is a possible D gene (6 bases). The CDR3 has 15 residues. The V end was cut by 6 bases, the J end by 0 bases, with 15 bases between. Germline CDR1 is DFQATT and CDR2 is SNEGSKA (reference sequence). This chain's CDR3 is CSALLTGISGNTIYF. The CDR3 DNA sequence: TGCAGTGCCCTCCTTACAGGGATCTCTGGAAACACCATATATTTT.

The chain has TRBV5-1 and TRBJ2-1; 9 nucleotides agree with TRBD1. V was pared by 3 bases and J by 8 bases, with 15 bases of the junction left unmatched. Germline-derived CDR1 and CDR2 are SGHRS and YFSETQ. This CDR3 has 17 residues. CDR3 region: CASSSTPSGTGWDEQFF. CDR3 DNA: TGCGCCAGCAGCTCTACCCCGTCCGGGACAGGGTGGGATGAGCAGTTCTTC.

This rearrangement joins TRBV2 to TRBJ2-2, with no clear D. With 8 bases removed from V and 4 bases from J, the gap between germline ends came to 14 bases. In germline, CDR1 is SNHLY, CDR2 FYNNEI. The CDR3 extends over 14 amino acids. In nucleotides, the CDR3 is TGTGCCAGCTCCATAGGTTTTGGCACCGGGGAGCTGTTTTTT. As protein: CASSIGFGTGELFF.

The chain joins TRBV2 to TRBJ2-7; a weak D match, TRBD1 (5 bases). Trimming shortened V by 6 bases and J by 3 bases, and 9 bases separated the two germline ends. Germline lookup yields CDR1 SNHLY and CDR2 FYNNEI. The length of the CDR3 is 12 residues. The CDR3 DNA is TGTGCCAGCAGGCTTGACAGCTACGAGCAGTACTTC. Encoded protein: CASRLDSYEQYF.

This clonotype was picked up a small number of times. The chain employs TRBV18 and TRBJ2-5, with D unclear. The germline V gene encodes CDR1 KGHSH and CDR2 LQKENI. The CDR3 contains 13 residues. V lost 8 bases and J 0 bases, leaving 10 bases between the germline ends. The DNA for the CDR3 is TGTGCCAGCAGCCGGTCCCACCAAGAGACCCAGTACTTC. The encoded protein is CASSRSHQETQYF.

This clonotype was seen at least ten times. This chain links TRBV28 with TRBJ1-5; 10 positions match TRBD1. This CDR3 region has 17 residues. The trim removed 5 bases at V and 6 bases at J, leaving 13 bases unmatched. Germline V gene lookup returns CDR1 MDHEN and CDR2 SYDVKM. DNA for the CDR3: TGTGCCAGCAGTCCTCAACCGGGACAGGGGATGGGTCAGCCCCAGCATTTT. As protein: CASSPQPGQGMGQPQHF.